The next 7 T cell receptor beta chains were all read from a single sample in a study of T cell responses to AZD1222 COVID-19 vaccine. Profiled with immunoSEQ multiplex PCR; TCRdb holds only in-frame clones, not every one. The sample lists tens of thousands of clones, 80% occurring once. Sequencing used peripheral blood, obtained on day 0 of AZD1222 vaccination. These receptors were taken from an adult in good health.

This sequence joins TRBV6-4 and TRBJ1-3; D not certain. The CDR3 spans 14 residues. Trimming shortened V by 2 bases and J by 7 bases, and 12 bases separated the two germline ends. From germline, CDR1 is MRHNA and CDR2 SNTAGT. CDR3 in amino acids: CASSDEGNSNTIYF. In DNA, the CDR3 is TGTGCCAGCAGTGACGAGGGAAATAGCAACACCATATATTTT.

V and J are TRBV5-4 and TRBJ2-4, with 7 positions matching TRBD1. This CDR3 is 17 amino acids long. Germline trimming cut 0 bases from V and 0 bases from J; bases unmatched to any gene: 6. From germline, CDR1 is SGHNT and CDR2 YYREEE (reference sequence). The chain's CDR3 is CASSLAGTALAKNIQYF. The DNA for the CDR3 is TGTGCCAGCAGCTTGGCAGGGACAGCCTTAGCCAAAAACATTCAGTACTTC. Full variable domain (missing parts from reference TRBV5-4 and TRBJ2-4): ETGVTQSPTHLIKTRGQQVTLRCSSQSGHNTVSWYQQALGQGPQFIFQYYREEENGRGNFPPRFSGLQFPNYSSELNVNALELDDSALYLCASSLAGTALAKNIQYFGAGTRLSVL.

The genes are TRBV28 and TRBJ2-1, with 10 bases aligning to TRBD2. The CDR3 runs 13 residues. Unmatched junction bases numbered 2, after V lost 4 bases and J lost 8 bases. Germline loops: CDR1 MDHEN, CDR2 SYDVKM. This chain's CDR3 is CASSSSGGYEQFF. DNA of the CDR3: TGTGCCAGCAGTTCTAGCGGGGGCTATGAGCAGTTCTTC.

V usage is TRBV2 and J usage is TRBJ2-3; a possible D gene is TRBD2 (6 bases). In germline, CDR1 is SNHLY, CDR2 FYNNEI. The germline V and J ends were trimmed by 6 bases and 0 bases, with 13 bases remaining between them. CDR3 size: 15 residues. CDR3 in amino acids: CASRRDSGSTDTQYF. The CDR3 bases are TGTGCCAGCAGACGGGACTCCGGGAGCACAGATACGCAGTATTTT.

The J gene is TRBJ2-7, the V gene TRBV28; TRBD1 aligns across 8 bases. V shed 2 bases, J shed 6 bases, and the junction held 6 bases outside the gene matches. The CDR3 has 14 amino acids. Per the germline V gene, CDR1 is MDHEN and CDR2 is SYDVKM. CDR3 sequence reads: CASSLGTGRGEQYF. The CDR3 region has the DNA TGTGCCAGCAGTTTAGGGACAGGCCGCGGCGAGCAGTACTTC.

This sequence joins TRBV5-1 and TRBJ2-1; TRBD2 matches at 8 bases. CDR1 is SGHRS and CDR2 is YFSETQ in the germline V gene. Trimming cost V 0 bases and J 0 bases; bases outside gene matches: 2. There are 16 residues in the CDR3. The CDR3 protein is CASSLGGGNSYNEQFF. CDR3 in DNA: TGCGCCAGCAGCTTGGGCGGGGGGAACTCCTACAATGAGCAGTTCTTC.

The chain recombines TRBV11-2 with TRBJ2-1; D is uncertain. Germline loops: CDR1 SGHAT, CDR2 FQNNGV. This CDR3 is built from 12 residues. V lost 0 bases to trimming and J lost 9 bases, with 6 bases between them. CDR3 nucleotides: TGTGCCAGCAGCTTAGAAGTAGGTGAGCAGTTCTTC. It is translated as CASSLEVGEQFF.